Below, one TCR beta chain is given with its context. There is no known antigen for this receptor. Per-base quality was not reported, and no clone a single base away is much larger than it. The donors were healthy, HIV-negative adults with no recently reported acute infections or vaccinations. All donors were Caucasian adults living in Nashville, Tennessee, USA. CD4+ T cells were enriched by magnetic negative selection; naive cells were then positively selected on CD45RA, and the negative fraction formed the memory subset. Blood was obtained by leukapheresis, after which PBMCs were separated by Ficoll-Histopaque density gradient centrifugation and cryopreserved in liquid nitrogen vapor phase. Purity and quantity of every magnetically sorted T cell population were checked by analytical flow cytometry. Each sorted fraction had its genomic DNA isolated and then quantified by UV absorbance on a Nanodrop 2000c.

The sample is drawn from a study of shared clonotypes between healthy human individuals (dated by TCRdb to 2018 to 2021). The study in broad terms: A couple of women and a few men aged 18 to 49 years were included in the cohort. Per donor, three plates each were used for CD4 naive and CD4 memory, two for CD8 naive, and one for CD8 memory. To estimate repertoire size and how much clonotypes are shared between individuals, the study performed deep sequencing of blood TCR repertoires from about five healthy adults. To increase sequencing depth and limit assay-specific biases, TCR repertoire library preparation and sequencing were carried out by different laboratories using diverse techniques. Leukapheresis yielded between about 0.94 and 10 billion PBMCs per donor.

Spanning cysteine to phenylalanine, the CDR3 consists of 15 amino acids. The only DNA kept is the CDR3, 45 bases in frame from the first base. Trimming at the junction amounts to 2 bases on V and 0 bases on J, and the germline ends lie 9 bases apart. CDR1 and CDR2, looked up from the germline V gene (reference sequence), are SSHAT and FNYEAQ. Findings and caveats that apply to the study as a whole: The genetic and exposure-history diversity represented was limited by the small number of donors. Estimated clonotype richness was generally larger for naive than for memory subsets. Pairwise subsampling led to the expectation that sequencing depth would affect the degree of clonotype sharing among donors. Sharing across several donors was observed for about 5% of naive CD4, 3% to 4% of naive CD8, about 2.3% of memory CD4, and 0.4% of memory CD8 clonotypes. Sampling was restricted to blood, and TCR repertoires in tissue are likely to differ from TCR repertoires in blood. Higher generation probabilities were observed for clonotypes shared by all four sorted-subset donors than for non-shared clonotypes. Rarefaction of sorted-subset datasets indicated incomplete sequencing despite the large sequencing depth.

Using the deep immunoSEQ assay, TCR CDR3 regions were amplified from genomic DNA by multiplex PCR. Genomic DNA extracted from each cell subset was distributed evenly over all wells of several immunoSEQ 96-well plates, and each plate served as one replicate. Each replicate PCR for sorted subsets received about 180 ng genomic DNA, equal to 30,000 or so T cell genomes. The purified libraries were quantified using a Qubit 3.0 fluorometer, sized with a Bioanalyzer 2100, and then quantified again using the KAPA Library Quantification kit. Every immunoSEQ 96-well plate was sequenced on a separate single-read 150-cycle Illumina NextSeq 550 flow cell. Under the source paper's analysis protocol: Because the immunoSEQ output held only junctional sequences and lacked quality scores, the filtering could not match the filtering applied to full-length reads. To assign V/J genes and CDR3, sequences were annotated against IMGT germline references using PyIR, a Python wrapper for IgBLAST v1.9. Any read was removed if the V/J assignment was weak (E-value above 1e-6), the CDR3 was missing, or the read contained stop codons, out-of-frame junctions, or ambiguous translated residues. V3J clonotypes were defined as sequences sharing an identical inferred V gene, J gene, and CDR3 amino acid sequence. Percentage overlap between repertoires was calculated by dividing the number of shared unique clonotypes by the size of the smaller repertoire. RTK rarefaction, the Chao1 estimator, and Recon v2.1 estimates of unobserved clonotypes were used to assess repertoire richness. For all TCRbeta clonotypes obtained by the gDNA method from a few donors, generation probabilities were computed with OLGA. Here the immuneACCESS table is served through TCRdb, limited to in-frame sequences with V and J called. Missing clones are a known gap in these copies; in checked studies unresolved V genes cover under half, and the rest lacks a known reason. That table furnishes V, J and clone size, whereas the DNA furnished D and trimming. The sample contains around 980,000 clones, 70% to 80% of them found a single time. Roughly 0.61% of the sample comes from the top ten.

Material: memory CD4+ T cells from PBMCs. The label giving this sample's cell subset or site can be read as: CD45RA-negative fraction. The sequence is built from TRBV7-7 and TRBJ2-3; a tentative D call is TRBD1 (6 bases match). The sequence was obtained from a young man in good health. Some clones in this sample may be carry-over from other donors' samples. The DNA reads as follows: TGTGCCAGCAGCTTACTCAGGGGAAGCACAGATACGCAGTATTTT. It is translated as CASSLLRGSTDTQYF.